Presented here are 29 T cell receptor beta chains from one specimen sequenced in a study of T cell responses to AZD1222 COVID-19 vaccine. Generated by immunoSEQ multiplex PCR, the TCRdb table keeps only in-frame clones and is missing some. Of more than 150,000 clones in the sample, approximately 92% were seen once. Specimen: peripheral blood, collected on day 0 of AZD1222 vaccination. Receptor source: an adult in good health.

This chain uses TRBV7-2 with TRBJ2-7, with D possibly TRBD2 on 6 matching bases. Trimming shortened V by 1 base and J by 6 bases, and 10 bases separated the two germline ends. CDR1 and CDR2 from the germline V gene are SGHTA and FQGNSA. The CDR3 spans 13 residues. In DNA, the CDR3 is TGTGCCAGCAGCTTAGACCGGAGGGGCGAGCAGTACTTC. It is translated as CASSLDRRGEQYF.

V usage is TRBV6-5 and J usage is TRBJ2-7, with D tentatively TRBD2 (6 bases). Germline V gene lookup returns CDR1 MNHEY and CDR2 SVGAGI. CDR3 length equals 13 residues. V was cut by 6 bases and J by 3 bases, with 12 bases left in between. The CDR3 nucleotides are TGTGCCAGCAGCCGGGACTCGTACTACGAGCAGTACGTC. Protein sequence: CASSRDSYYEQYV.

This chain links TRBV30 with TRBJ1-3; D gene uncertain. V was pared by 0 bases and J by 0 bases, with 9 bases between. The CDR3 consists of 15 residues. The germline V gene has CDR1 GTSNPN and CDR2 SVGIG (reference sequence). CDR3 amino acids: CAWSVSPSSGNTIYF. CDR3 nucleotides: TGTGCCTGGAGTGTAAGCCCGAGCTCTGGAAACACCATATATTTT.

This clone was picked up one time. The CDR3 is CASRVTGLGNTEAFF. The CDR3 nucleotides read TGTGCCAGTAGGGTTACAGGGCTCGGGAACACTGAAGCTTTCTTT. The rearrangement links TRBV19 to TRBJ1-1; D possibly corresponds to TRBD1 (6 bases). Trimming stripped 6 bases from V and 1 base from J, with 15 bases between. CDR1 and CDR2 (germline): LNHDA, SQIVND (reference sequence). The CDR3 totals 15 residues.

The chain uses TRBV18 and TRBJ2-1; 13 bases map to TRBD2. V lost 0 bases to trimming and J lost 3 bases; unmatched junction nucleotides: 2. The CDR3 loop spans 17 amino acids. Germline-derived CDR1 and CDR2 are KGHSH and LQKENI. CDR3 coding DNA: TGTGCCAGCTCACCACCTACTAGCGGGAGGGGCTACAATGAGCAGTTCTTC. It encodes CASSPPTSGRGYNEQFF.

The chain uses TRBV2 and TRBJ2-2, with 9 nucleotides matching TRBD1. Germline assignment: CDR1 SNHLY and CDR2 FYNNEI. The CDR3 is 13 residues long. After removal of 6 bases from V and 6 bases from J, the junction contained 2 bases not matched to a gene. In nucleotides, the CDR3 is TGTGCCAGCAGCAGACAGGGGGCCGGGGAGCTGTTTTTT. Translation gives CASSRQGAGELFF. Full variable domain (rest looked up from reference TRBV2 and TRBJ2-2): EPEVTQTPSHQVTQMGQEVILRCVPISNHLYFYWYRQILGQKVEFLVSFYNNEISEKSEIFDDQFSVERPDGSNFTLKIRSTKLEDSAMYFCASSRQGAGELFFGEGSRLTVL.

The genes are TRBV7-2 and TRBJ1-5; D is undetermined. The CDR3 is 16 residues long. CDR1 and CDR2 from the germline V gene are SGHTA and FQGNSA. Trimming stripped 6 bases from V and 5 bases from J, with 20 bases between. The CDR3 coding sequence is TGTGCCAGCAGTTCCACCGGTAGGAAGCTTGATCAGCCCCAGCATTTT. Translated, it gives CASSSTGRKLDQPQHF.

The chain has TRBV6-2 or TRBV6-3 and TRBJ2-1; D not certain. The CDR3 runs to 12 residues. The V end lost 0 bases, the J end lost 10 bases, and 7 bases lay between the germline ends. The V gene's germline CDR1 is MNHEY and CDR2 SVGEGT. CDR3 sequence (DNA): TGTGCCAGCAGTTACTCGAGACTGGAGCAGTTCTTC. It is translated as CASSYSRLEQFF.

The chain has TRBV2 and TRBJ1-6; unclear D gene. This CDR3 is built from 15 residues. Germline assignment: CDR1 SNHLY and CDR2 FYNNEI. Between the trimmed V and J ends, which lost 7 bases and 0 bases, there was a span of 10 bases. The CDR3 loop reads CASKMGSSYNSPLHF. The CDR3 nucleotides are TGTGCCAGCAAGATGGGGAGCTCCTATAATTCACCCCTCCACTTT.

V is TRBV14 and J is TRBJ2-2; 9 bases match TRBD2. Germline CDR1 and CDR2: SGHDN and FVKESK. CDR3 length: 16 residues. The junction had 10 bases not matched to a gene; V was cut back by 4 bases and J by 7 bases. CDR3 nucleotides: TGTGCCAGCAGCCCCCCCGCGGGAGGGCTCGGCGGGGAGCTGTTTTTT. The encoded protein is CASSPPAGGLGGELFF.

This clone was seen more than once but under ten times. This chain joins TRBV6-2 or TRBV6-3 and TRBJ1-5, with D tentatively TRBD1 (5 bases). V shed 2 bases and J shed 6 bases, with 5 bases lying between them. Looked up from germline, CDR1 is MNHEY and CDR2 is SVGEGT. The CDR3 consists of 12 residues. CDR3 residues: CASSYGGQPQHF. CDR3 sequence (DNA): TGTGCCAGCAGTTACGGGGGTCAGCCCCAGCATTTT.

The chain combines TRBV24-1 with TRBJ2-5, with 8 bases lining up with TRBD1. V was clipped by 0 bases and J by 4 bases; unmatched bases: 6. The CDR3 loop spans 16 amino acids. Germline assignment: CDR1 KGHDR and CDR2 SFDVKD. The CDR3 loop is CATSDLGQGVRETQYF. The CDR3 nucleotides are TGTGCCACCAGTGATTTGGGACAGGGAGTCAGAGAGACCCAGTACTTC.

This chain links TRBV7-2 with TRBJ1-2, with D hard to call. The CDR3 totals 15 residues. From germline, CDR1 is SGHTA and CDR2 FQGNSA. Deletions cut 5 bases from V and 4 bases from J, with 17 bases between. CDR3 DNA sequence: TGTGCCAGCAGCGTTGAAATCAGCAAGGGCTATGGCTACACCTTC. Residues: CASSVEISKGYGYTF.

The genes are TRBV27 and TRBJ1-3; 8 positions agree with TRBD1. The CDR3 spans 15 residues. J lost 6 bases, V lost 5 bases, and 9 bases had no gene match. Germline assignment: CDR1 MNHEY and CDR2 SMNVEV (reference sequence). In nucleotides, the CDR3 is TGTGCCAGCAGTCCGACCCGGACAGGGACAAACACCATATATTTT. Translation gives CASSPTRTGTNTIYF.

This clone was seen a single time. The chain employs TRBV28 and TRBJ1-4; weak D call: TRBD1 (5 bases). Trimming removed 6 bases from V and 8 bases from J, with 19 bases in between. The CDR3 extends over 15 amino acids. Germline CDR1 reads MDHEN; CDR2 reads SYDVKM. Written as DNA, the CDR3 is TGTGCCAGCAGGGGGCGTAGATTAACGCTAGAAAAACTGTTTTTT. Encoded protein: CASRGRRLTLEKLFF.

The chain uses TRBV4-1 and TRBJ2-5; the match to TRBD2 covers 7 bases. There are 13 residues in the CDR3. The germline CDR1 and CDR2 sequences are MGHRA and YSYEKL. Trimming cost V 1 base and J 7 bases; bases outside gene matches: 3. As DNA, the CDR3 is TGCGCCAGCAGCCAAGCCTGGGGGGGGACCCAGTACTTC. As protein: CASSQAWGGTQYF.

The gene calls are TRBV12-3 or TRBV12-4 and TRBJ1-1; possible D gene TRBD1, 5 bases. Trimming left V 6 bases short and J 3 bases short, with 8 bases between. The CDR3 consists of 12 residues. The chain's CDR3 is CASSWGDTEAFF. The CDR3 DNA follows: TGTGCCAGCAGCTGGGGGGACACTGAAGCTTTCTTT.

The chain carries TRBV5-4 and TRBJ1-1, with D perhaps matching TRBD1 (5 bases). V dropped 0 bases and J dropped 8 bases, with 11 bases sitting between them. The CDR3 runs 13 residues. Germline V gives CDR1 SGHNT, CDR2 YYREEE (reference sequence). The CDR3 DNA follows: TGTGCCAGCAGCTTGGCCAAGACAGAGGAAGCTTTCTTT. This encodes CASSLAKTEEAFF.

The count of this clone is one. This chain links TRBV7-9 with TRBJ1-4; 7 nucleotides agree with TRBD1. This CDR3 contains 16 residues. Trimming took 0 bases from V and 1 from J; bases not matched to a gene: 2. Germline values: CDR1 SEHNR, CDR2 FQNEAQ (reference sequence). The CDR3 spells CASSLATGITNEKLFF. The DNA of the CDR3 is TGTGCCAGCAGCTTAGCGACAGGGATAACTAATGAAAAACTGTTTTTT.

This chain uses TRBV19 with TRBJ1-1, with a possible D match to TRBD1 (5 bases). The CDR3 extends over 14 amino acids. V gave up 3 bases and J gave up 6 bases, with 14 bases separating them. Germline loops: CDR1 LNHDA, CDR2 SQIVND (reference sequence). The DNA of the CDR3 is TGTGCCAGTAGTATGGGGCAGGGTGAGGCTGAAGCTTTCTTT. Translation gives CASSMGQGEAEAFF.

The chain employs TRBV2 and TRBJ1-5; the D gene is possibly TRBD1 (5 bases). Germline V gene lookup returns CDR1 SNHLY and CDR2 FYNNEI. V lost 4 bases, J lost 0 bases, and 10 bases lay in between. This CDR3 is 15 amino acids long. CDR3 bases: TGTGCCAGCAGTGCCCGGACAAATAGCAATCAGCCCCAGCATTTT. Translation: CASSARTNSNQPQHF. Full variable domain (rest looked up from reference TRBV2 and TRBJ1-5): EPEVTQTPSHQVTQMGQEVILRCVPISNHLYFYWYRQILGQKVEFLVSFYNNEISEKSEIFDDQFSVERPDGSNFTLKIRSTKLEDSAMYFCASSARTNSNQPQHFGDGTRLSIL.

This chain uses TRBV6-1 with TRBJ1-2, with a tentative D call TRBD1 (6 bases). This CDR3 comprises 18 residues. With 4 bases removed from V and 4 bases from J, the gap between germline ends came to 25 bases. From germline, CDR1 is MNHNS and CDR2 SASEGT. The CDR3 DNA sequence: TGTGCCAGCAGTGGTGCCAGGGGAATGTCCATTATCAGCTATGGCTACACCTTC. Translated: CASSGARGMSIISYGYTF.

V is TRBV4-2 and J is TRBJ2-1, with 7 bases matching TRBD2. This CDR3 comprises 20 residues. V lost 0 bases, J lost 0 bases, and 14 bases stayed unmatched. Germline CDR1 reads LGHNA; CDR2 reads YNFKEQ. The CDR3 DNA reads as TGTGCCAGCAGCCAAGAGAAGACGGGAGGACATGCGAGCTCCTACAATGAGCAGTTCTTC. It is translated as CASSQEKTGGHASSYNEQFF.

The count of this clone is one. V and J are TRBV19 and TRBJ1-2; D unclear. Germline-derived CDR1 and CDR2 are LNHDA and SQIVND (reference sequence). Trimming took off 6 bases at V and 3 bases at J, with 11 bases between the two ends. The CDR3 is 13 residues long. The CDR3 sequence: CASSQLDYYGYTF. CDR3 nucleotides: TGTGCCAGTAGCCAATTAGATTACTATGGCTACACCTTC.

The chain combines TRBV6-6 with TRBJ2-1, with a possible D match to TRBD2 (7 bases). The CDR3 is made up of 16 amino acids. V lost 7 bases and J lost 7, with 23 bases in between. The germline gives CDR1 MNHNY, CDR2 SVGAGI (reference sequence). As DNA, the CDR3 is TGTGCCAGCAATACCCGGGGGGCCTTGGTCCGAAATGAGCAGTTCTTC. Amino acids: CASNTRGALVRNEQFF.

The chain employs TRBV5-4 and TRBJ1-1, with a possible D match to TRBD1 (5 bases). V was cut by 2 bases and J by 1 base, with 12 bases left in between. CDR1 is SGHNT, CDR2 YYREEE, per germline (reference sequence). This CDR3 contains 15 residues. The chain's CDR3 is CASSFRRGENTEAFF. The CDR3 DNA is TGTGCCAGCAGCTTTAGGAGGGGTGAGAACACTGAAGCTTTCTTT.

V and J are TRBV14 and TRBJ2-5; 14 bases fit TRBD2. Germline V gene lookup returns CDR1 SGHDN and CDR2 FVKESK. V dropped 4 bases and J dropped 5; count of bases not matched to a gene: 6. This CDR3 spans 16 amino acids. The CDR3 nucleotides read TGTGCCAGCAGCCCGAGGACTAGCGGGGGGTCTGAGACCCAGTACTTC. Translated, it gives CASSPRTSGGSETQYF.

The sample holds a few counts of this clone. V gene TRBV2 combines with J gene TRBJ1-3; TRBD1 aligns across 8 bases. CDR1 is SNHLY and CDR2 is FYNNEI in the germline V gene. With 11 bases clipped from V and 10 bases from J, the junction kept 7 bases outside the gene matches. This CDR3 is built from 11 residues. The CDR3 DNA reads as TGTGCCGCGACAGGGGAAAATACCATATATTTT. Encoded protein: CAATGENTIYF. The full variable domain, with the rest looked up from reference TRBV2 and TRBJ1-3, is EPEVTQTPSHQVTQMGQEVILRCVPISNHLYFYWYRQILGQKVEFLVSFYNNEISEKSEIFDDQFSVERPDGSNFTLKIRSTKLEDSAMYFCAATGENTIYFGEGSWLTVV.

V is TRBV7-2 and J is TRBJ2-3; a weak D match, TRBD2 (6 bases). Germline V lookup: CDR1 SGHTA, CDR2 FQGNSA. The CDR3 has 14 residues. V lost 3 bases and J lost 5, with 12 bases in between. CDR3 protein: CASSFGGLGDTQYF. CDR3 DNA sequence: TGTGCCAGCAGCTTCGGAGGGCTAGGAGATACGCAGTATTTT. Combining the CDR3 with reference TRBV7-2 and TRBJ2-3 gives the whole variable domain GAGVSQSPSNKVTEKGKDVELRCDPISGHTALYWYRQSLGQGLEFLIYFQGNSAPDKSGLPSDRFSAERTGGSVSTLTIQRTQQEDSAVYLCASSFGGLGDTQYFGPGTRLTVL.